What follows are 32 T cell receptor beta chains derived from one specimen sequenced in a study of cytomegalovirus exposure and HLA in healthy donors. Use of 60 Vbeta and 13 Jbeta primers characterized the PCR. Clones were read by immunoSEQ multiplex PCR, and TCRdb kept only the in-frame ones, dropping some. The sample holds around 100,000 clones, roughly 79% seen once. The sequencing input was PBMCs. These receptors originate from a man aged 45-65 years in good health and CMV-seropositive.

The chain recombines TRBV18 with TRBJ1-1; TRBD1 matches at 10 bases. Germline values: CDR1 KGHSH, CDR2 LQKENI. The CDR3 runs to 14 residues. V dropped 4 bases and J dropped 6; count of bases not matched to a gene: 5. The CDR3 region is CASSRSGQGAEAFF. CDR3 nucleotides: TGTGCCAGCTCACGAAGCGGACAGGGGGCTGAAGCTTTCTTT.

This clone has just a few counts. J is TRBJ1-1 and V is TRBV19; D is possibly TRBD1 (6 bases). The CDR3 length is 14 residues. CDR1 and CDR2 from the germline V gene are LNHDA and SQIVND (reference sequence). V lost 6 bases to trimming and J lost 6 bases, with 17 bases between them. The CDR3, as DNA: TGTGCCAGTAGACGCCGCGACAGGCTGGCTGAAGCTTTCTTT. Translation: CASRRRDRLAEAFF.

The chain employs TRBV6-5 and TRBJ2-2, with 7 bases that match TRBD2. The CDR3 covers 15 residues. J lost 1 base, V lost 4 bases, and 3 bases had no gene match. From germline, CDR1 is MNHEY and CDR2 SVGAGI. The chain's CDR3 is CASSWGEGNTGELFF. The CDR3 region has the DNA TGTGCCAGCAGTTGGGGGGAGGGGAACACCGGGGAGCTGTTTTTT.

The chain's CDR3 is CASSRGAPRSGNTIYF. CDR3 nucleotides: TGTGCCAGCAGCCGTGGGGCCCCCCGCTCTGGAAACACCATATATTTT. The V gene is TRBV7-2, the J gene TRBJ1-3; D is possibly TRBD1 (5 bases). In germline, CDR1 is SGHTA, CDR2 FQGNSA. The germline V and J ends were trimmed by 5 bases and 0 bases, with 14 bases remaining between them. The CDR3 extends over 16 amino acids.

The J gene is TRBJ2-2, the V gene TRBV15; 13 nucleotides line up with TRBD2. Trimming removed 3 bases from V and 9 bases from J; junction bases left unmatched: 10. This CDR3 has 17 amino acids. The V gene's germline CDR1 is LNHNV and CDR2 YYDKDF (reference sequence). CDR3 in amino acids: CATSSTMGTSGNWELFF. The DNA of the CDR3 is TGTGCCACCAGCAGTACAATGGGGACTAGCGGGAACTGGGAGCTGTTTTTT.

The CDR3, as DNA: TGTGCCAGCAGTGGAGGAGGGGGCGGGAGGGCCGGGGAGACCCAGTACTTC. The encoded protein is CASSGGGGGRAGETQYF. The J gene is TRBJ2-5, the V gene TRBV6-1, with 9 bases aligning to TRBD2. V shed 4 bases, J shed 5 bases, and the junction held 14 bases outside the gene matches. The CDR3 runs to 17 residues. Germline V gene lookup returns CDR1 MNHNS and CDR2 SASEGT.

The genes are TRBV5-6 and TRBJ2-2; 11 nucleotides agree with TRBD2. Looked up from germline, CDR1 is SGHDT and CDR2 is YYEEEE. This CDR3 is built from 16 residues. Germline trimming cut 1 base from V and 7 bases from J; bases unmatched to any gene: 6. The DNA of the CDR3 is TGTGCCAGCAGCTTGTGGCTAGCGGGAGGTGGCGGGGAGCTGTTTTTT. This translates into CASSLWLAGGGGELFF.

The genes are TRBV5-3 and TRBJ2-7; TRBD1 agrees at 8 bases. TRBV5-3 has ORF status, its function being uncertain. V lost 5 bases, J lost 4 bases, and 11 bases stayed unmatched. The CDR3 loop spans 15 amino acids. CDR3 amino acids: CARRNETGAEYEQYF. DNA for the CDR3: TGTGCCAGAAGGAATGAGACAGGGGCCGAATACGAGCAGTACTTC.

CDR3 region: CASSSSSGPYNEQFF. The CDR3 nucleotides read TGTGCCAGTAGTTCATCTAGCGGCCCCTACAATGAGCAGTTCTTC. The V call is TRBV19, the J call TRBJ2-1, with 7 bases matching TRBD2. The CDR3 sequence is 15 residues long. V shed 5 bases, J shed 2 bases, and the junction held 6 bases outside the gene matches. Germline loops: CDR1 LNHDA, CDR2 SQIVND (reference sequence).

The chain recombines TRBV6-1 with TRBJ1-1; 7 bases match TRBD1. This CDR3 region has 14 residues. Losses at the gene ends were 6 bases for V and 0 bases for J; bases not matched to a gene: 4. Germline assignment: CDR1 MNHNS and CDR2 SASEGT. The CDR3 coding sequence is TGTGCCAGCAGGCTACAGGGGTTGAACACTGAAGCTTTCTTT. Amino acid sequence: CASRLQGLNTEAFF.

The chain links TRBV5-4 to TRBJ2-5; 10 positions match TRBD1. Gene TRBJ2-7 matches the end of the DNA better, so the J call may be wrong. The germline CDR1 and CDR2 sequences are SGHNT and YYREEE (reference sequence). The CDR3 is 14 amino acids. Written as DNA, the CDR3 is TGTGCCAGCAGCCCGGGACAGGGGTACTACGAGCAGTACTTC. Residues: CASSPGQGYYEQYF.

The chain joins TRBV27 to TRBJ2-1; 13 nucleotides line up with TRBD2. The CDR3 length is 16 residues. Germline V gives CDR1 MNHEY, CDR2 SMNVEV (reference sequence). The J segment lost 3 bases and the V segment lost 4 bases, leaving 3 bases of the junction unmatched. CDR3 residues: CASSWTSGSIYNEQFF. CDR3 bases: TGTGCCAGCAGTTGGACTAGCGGGAGTATCTACAATGAGCAGTTCTTC.

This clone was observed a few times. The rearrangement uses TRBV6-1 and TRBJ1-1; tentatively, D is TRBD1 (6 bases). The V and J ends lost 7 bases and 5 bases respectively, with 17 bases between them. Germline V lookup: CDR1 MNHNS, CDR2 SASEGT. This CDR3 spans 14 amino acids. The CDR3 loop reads CASIIQGTGTEAFF. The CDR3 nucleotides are TGTGCCAGCATCATACAGGGTACGGGAACTGAAGCTTTCTTT.

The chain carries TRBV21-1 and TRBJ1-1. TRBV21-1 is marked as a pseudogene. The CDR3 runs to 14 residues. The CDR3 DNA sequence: TGTGCCAGCAGCAGCCCTATCCTGAACACTGAAGCTTTCTTT. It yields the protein CASSSPILNTEAFF.

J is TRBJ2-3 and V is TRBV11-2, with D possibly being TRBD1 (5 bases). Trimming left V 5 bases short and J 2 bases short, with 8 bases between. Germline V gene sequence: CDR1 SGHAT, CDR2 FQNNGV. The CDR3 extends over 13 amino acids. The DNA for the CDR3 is TGTGCCAGCAGCGCCAGGGTCACAGATACGCAGTATTTT. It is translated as CASSARVTDTQYF.

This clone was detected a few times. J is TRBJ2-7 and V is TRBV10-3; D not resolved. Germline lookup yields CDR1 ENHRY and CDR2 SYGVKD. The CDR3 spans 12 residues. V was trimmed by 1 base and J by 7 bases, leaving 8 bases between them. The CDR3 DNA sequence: TGTGCCATCAGTGAGTTCGGTTGGGAGCAGTACTTC. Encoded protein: CAISEFGWEQYF.

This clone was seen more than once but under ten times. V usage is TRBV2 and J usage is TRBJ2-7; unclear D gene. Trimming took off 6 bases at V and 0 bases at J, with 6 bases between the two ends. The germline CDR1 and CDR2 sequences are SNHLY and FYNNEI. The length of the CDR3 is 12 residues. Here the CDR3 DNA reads TGTGCCAGCAGGGGCAGCTCCTACGAGCAGTACTTC. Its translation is CASRGSSYEQYF.

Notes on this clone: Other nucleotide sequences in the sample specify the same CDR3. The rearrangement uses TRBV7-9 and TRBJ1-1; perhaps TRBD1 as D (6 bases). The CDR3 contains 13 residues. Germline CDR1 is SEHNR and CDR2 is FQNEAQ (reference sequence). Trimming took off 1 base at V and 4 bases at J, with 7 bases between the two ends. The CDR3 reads CASSLVQGTEAFF. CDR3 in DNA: TGTGCCAGCAGCTTAGTACAGGGCACTGAAGCTTTCTTT.

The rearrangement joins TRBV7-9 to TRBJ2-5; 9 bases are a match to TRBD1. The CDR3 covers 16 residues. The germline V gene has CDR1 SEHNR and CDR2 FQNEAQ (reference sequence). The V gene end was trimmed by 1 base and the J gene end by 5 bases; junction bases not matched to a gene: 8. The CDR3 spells CASSLVQGAPRETQYF. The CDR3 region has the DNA TGTGCCAGCAGCTTAGTACAGGGGGCGCCCCGGGAGACCCAGTACTTC.

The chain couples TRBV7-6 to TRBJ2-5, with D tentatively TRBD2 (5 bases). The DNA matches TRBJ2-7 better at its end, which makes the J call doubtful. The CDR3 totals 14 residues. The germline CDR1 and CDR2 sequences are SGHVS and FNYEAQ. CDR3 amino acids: CASSLGRVFSEQYF. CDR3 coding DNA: TGTGCCAGCAGCTTAGGGCGGGTTTTCTCCGAGCAGTACTTC.

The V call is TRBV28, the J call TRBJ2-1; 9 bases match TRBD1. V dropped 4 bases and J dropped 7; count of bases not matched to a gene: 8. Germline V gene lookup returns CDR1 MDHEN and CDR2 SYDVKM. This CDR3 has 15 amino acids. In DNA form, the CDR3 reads TGTGCCAGCAGTTCTCCGACTGACAGGGGGAATGAGCAGTTCTTC. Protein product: CASSSPTDRGNEQFF.

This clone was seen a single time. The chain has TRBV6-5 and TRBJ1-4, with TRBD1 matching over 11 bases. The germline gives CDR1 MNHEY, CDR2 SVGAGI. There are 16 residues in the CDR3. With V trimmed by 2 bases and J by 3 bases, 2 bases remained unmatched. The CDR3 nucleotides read TGTGCCAGCAGTTACGGACAGGGGGCCGCTAATGAAAAACTGTTTTTT. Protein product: CASSYGQGAANEKLFF.

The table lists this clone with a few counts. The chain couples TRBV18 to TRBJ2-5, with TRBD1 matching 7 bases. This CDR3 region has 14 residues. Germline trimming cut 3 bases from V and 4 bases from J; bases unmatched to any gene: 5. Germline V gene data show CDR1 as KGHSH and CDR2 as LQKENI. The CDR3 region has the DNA TGTGCCAGCTCACCCGAGGGGGCAGGAGAGACCCAGTACTTC. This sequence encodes CASSPEGAGETQYF.

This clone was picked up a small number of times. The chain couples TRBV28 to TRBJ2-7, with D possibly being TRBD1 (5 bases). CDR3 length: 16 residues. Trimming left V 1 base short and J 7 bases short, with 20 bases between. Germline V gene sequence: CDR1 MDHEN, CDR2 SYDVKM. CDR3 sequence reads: CASSLSAQGLRGEQYF. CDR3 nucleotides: TGTGCCAGCAGTTTATCGGCGCAGGGCCTAAGGGGAGAGCAGTACTTC.

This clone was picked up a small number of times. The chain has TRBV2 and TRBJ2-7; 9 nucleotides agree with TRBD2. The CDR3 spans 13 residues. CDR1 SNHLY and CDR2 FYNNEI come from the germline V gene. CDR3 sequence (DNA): TGTGCGAGGGGTAGCGGGAGTCCCCACGAGCAGTACTTC. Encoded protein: CARGSGSPHEQYF.

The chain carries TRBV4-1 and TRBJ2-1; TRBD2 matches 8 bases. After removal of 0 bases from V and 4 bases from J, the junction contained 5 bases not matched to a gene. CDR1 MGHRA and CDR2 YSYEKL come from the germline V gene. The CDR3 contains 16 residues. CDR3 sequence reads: CASSQEVAGGYNEQFF. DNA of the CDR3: TGCGCCAGCAGCCAAGAAGTCGCGGGAGGTTACAATGAGCAGTTCTTC.

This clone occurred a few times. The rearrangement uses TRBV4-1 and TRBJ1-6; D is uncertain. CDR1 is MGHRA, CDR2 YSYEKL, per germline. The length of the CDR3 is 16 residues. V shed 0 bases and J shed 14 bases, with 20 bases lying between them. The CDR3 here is CASSQDKAGGYLALHF. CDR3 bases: TGCGCCAGCAGCCAAGATAAGGCAGGAGGGTATTTGGCCCTCCACTTT.

CDR3 DNA sequence: TGCGCCAGCAGCCCTCCAGGAGCGGGAGCCGCAGATACGCAGTATTTT. Protein: CASSPPGAGAADTQYF. The chain recombines TRBV5-1 with TRBJ2-3; 8 nucleotides match TRBD2. This CDR3 is built from 16 residues. V was pared by 4 bases and J by 4 bases, with 11 bases of the junction left unmatched. Germline assignment: CDR1 SGHRS and CDR2 YFSETQ.

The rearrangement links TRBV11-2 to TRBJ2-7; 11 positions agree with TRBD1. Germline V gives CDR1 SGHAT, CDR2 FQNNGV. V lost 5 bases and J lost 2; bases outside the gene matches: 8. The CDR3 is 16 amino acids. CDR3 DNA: TGTGCCAGCAGCCACTACACGGGACAGGGGGCCTACGAGCAGTACTTC. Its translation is CASSHYTGQGAYEQYF.

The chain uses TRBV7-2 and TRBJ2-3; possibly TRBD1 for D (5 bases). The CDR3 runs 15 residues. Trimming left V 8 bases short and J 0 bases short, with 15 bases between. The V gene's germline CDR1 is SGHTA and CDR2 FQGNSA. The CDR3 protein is CASEDQPGSTDTQYF. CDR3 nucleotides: TGTGCCAGCGAGGACCAGCCAGGGAGCACAGATACGCAGTATTTT.

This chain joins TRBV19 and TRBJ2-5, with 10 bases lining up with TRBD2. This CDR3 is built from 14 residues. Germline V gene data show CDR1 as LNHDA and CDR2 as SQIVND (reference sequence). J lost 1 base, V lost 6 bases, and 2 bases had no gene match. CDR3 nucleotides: TGTGCCAGTAGAGCGGGAGGGTTCCAAGAGACCCAGTACTTC. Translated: CASRAGGFQETQYF.

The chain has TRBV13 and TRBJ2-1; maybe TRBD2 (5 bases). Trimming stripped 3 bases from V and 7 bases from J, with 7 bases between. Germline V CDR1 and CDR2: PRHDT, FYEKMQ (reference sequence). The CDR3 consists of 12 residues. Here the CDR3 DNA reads TGTGCCAGCAGCTTCACTAGGAATGAGCAGTTCTTC. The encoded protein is CASSFTRNEQFF. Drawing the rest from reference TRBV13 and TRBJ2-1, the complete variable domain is AAGVIQSPRHLIKEKRETATLKCYPIPRHDTVYWYQQGPGQDPQFLISFYEKMQSDKGSIPDRFSAQQFSDYHSELNMSSLELGDSALYFCASSFTRNEQFFGPGTRLTVL.